One and the same sample provided the 32 T cell receptor beta chains below, sequenced in a study of OX40 agonist ivuxolimab in advanced cancers. Assay used: immunoSEQ multiplex PCR; TCRdb lists only in-frame clones, some missing. The profile shows around 53,000 clones, roughly 92% of them singletons. This specimen was CD4+ or CD8+ T cells sorted from blood, taken in a trial of the OX40 agonist ivuxolimab. The receptors were gathered from an adult with an advanced solid tumor such as melanoma, head and neck, liver or kidney cancer.

The chain carries TRBV6-5 and TRBJ2-3, with no clear D. Germline V gene lookup returns CDR1 MNHEY and CDR2 SVGAGI. Deletions cut 2 bases from V and 2 bases from J, with 8 bases between. The CDR3 is 14 amino acids. CDR3 sequence reads: CASSYRVITDTQYF. As DNA, the CDR3 is TGTGCCAGCAGTTACCGGGTCATCACAGATACGCAGTATTTT.

This chain links TRBV11-2 with TRBJ2-7; D unresolved. CDR3 size: 18 residues. V gave up 3 bases and J gave up 3 bases, with 24 bases separating them. The germline gives CDR1 SGHAT, CDR2 FQNNGV. CDR3 amino acids: CASSLRRSANWAHYEQYF. The CDR3 DNA sequence: TGTGCCAGCAGCTTGAGGCGGAGCGCGAACTGGGCGCACTACGAGCAGTACTTC. Variable domain in full (rest from reference TRBV11-2 and TRBJ2-7): EAGVAQSPRYKIIEKRQSVAFWCNPISGHATLYWYQQILGQGPKLLIQFQNNGVVDDSQLPKDRFSAERLKGVDSTLKIQPAKLEDSAVYLCASSLRRSANWAHYEQYFGPGTRLTVT.

The chain carries TRBV10-2 and TRBJ2-7, with 10 positions matching TRBD2. Losses at the gene ends were 5 bases for V and 4 bases for J; bases not matched to a gene: 2. CDR3 length: 13 amino acids. In germline, CDR1 is WSHSY, CDR2 SAAADI. CDR3 in amino acids: CASSSGRGYEQYF. CDR3 in DNA: TGCGCCAGCAGTAGCGGGAGGGGGTACGAGCAGTACTTC.

The chain links TRBV6-5 to TRBJ2-7, with D perhaps being TRBD1 or TRBD2 (5 bases each). V was clipped by 0 bases and J by 5 bases, with 17 bases between them. Germline values: CDR1 MNHEY, CDR2 SVGAGI. The CDR3 length is 16 residues. The CDR3, as DNA: TGTGCCAGCAGTTACTCGCCGGGACGGTCAAACGACGAGCAGTACTTC. Translating gives CASSYSPGRSNDEQYF.

This chain connects TRBV4-3 to TRBJ2-1; 7 bases align to TRBD1. Trimming took 0 bases from V and 4 from J; bases not matched to a gene: 3. This CDR3 is 15 amino acids long. The germline V gene encodes CDR1 LGHNA and CDR2 YSLEER. CDR3 protein: CASSQDGTDYNEQFF. The CDR3 DNA is TGCGCCAGCAGCCAAGATGGGACAGATTACAATGAGCAGTTCTTC.

The rearrangement links TRBV9 to TRBJ2-4; D gene unclear. The CDR3 runs to 17 residues. Germline assignment: CDR1 SGDLS and CDR2 YYNGEE. The germline V and J ends were trimmed by 0 bases and 0 bases, with 13 bases remaining between them. The CDR3 reads CASSVEGPRLAKNIQYF. The CDR3 DNA sequence: TGTGCCAGCAGCGTAGAGGGTCCCCGCTTAGCCAAAAACATTCAGTACTTC.

The rearrangement uses TRBV21-1 and TRBJ1-5. TRBV21-1 is a listed pseudogene. The CDR3 has 13 residues. CDR3 residues: CASSKVFPQPQHF. CDR3 sequence (DNA): TGTGCCAGCAGCAAAGTATTCCCGCAGCCCCAGCATTTT.

The CDR3 is CASSFPPGDRGRLDTEAFF. CDR3 bases: TGTGCCAGCAGCTTTCCCCCCGGGGACAGGGGTCGTCTCGACACTGAAGCTTTCTTT. The rearrangement joins TRBV7-9 to TRBJ1-1; TRBD1 matches at 10 bases. Trimming took 3 bases from V and 3 from J; bases not matched to a gene: 16. This CDR3 has 19 residues. Germline-derived CDR1 and CDR2 are SEHNR and FQNEAQ (reference sequence).

This rearrangement joins TRBV11-2 to TRBJ2-5, with D unclear. This CDR3 contains 17 residues. Germline V CDR1 and CDR2: SGHAT, FQNNGV. V lost 1 base, J lost 1 base, and 16 bases lay in between. The CDR3 here is CASSLAFSWGFQETQYF. CDR3 in DNA: TGTGCCAGCAGCTTAGCGTTTAGCTGGGGATTCCAAGAGACCCAGTACTTC.

This chain joins TRBV25-1 and TRBJ1-1; 7 bases map to TRBD1. Germline loops: CDR1 MGHDK, CDR2 SYGVNS. With 5 bases clipped from V and 2 bases from J, the junction kept 8 bases outside the gene matches. This CDR3 is built from 15 residues. CDR3 protein: CASSTEGQFNTEAFF. The DNA of the CDR3 is TGTGCCAGCAGTACGGAGGGACAGTTCAACACTGAAGCTTTCTTT.

The V call is TRBV10-1, the J call TRBJ2-6; D is undetermined. The germline gives CDR1 WNHNN, CDR2 SYGVQD (reference sequence). This CDR3 spans 16 amino acids. V lost 5 bases and J lost 2, with 13 bases in between. The CDR3 DNA sequence: TGCGCCAGCAGTAAGTTGGGTGAACCTGGGGCCAACGTCCTGACTTTC. Amino acid sequence: CASSKLGEPGANVLTF.

CDR3 nucleotides: TGTGCCACCAGCAGAGTTCCACTAGCGGGTATTGGCTACGAGCAGTACTTC. Protein product: CATSRVPLAGIGYEQYF. This chain connects TRBV15 to TRBJ2-7; 9 nucleotides match TRBD2. This CDR3 region has 17 residues. Germline V CDR1 and CDR2: LNHNV, YYDKDF (reference sequence). After removal of 1 base from V and 3 bases from J, the junction contained 10 bases not matched to a gene.

This chain joins TRBV14 and TRBJ2-3, with TRBD2 matching over 11 bases. CDR1 is SGHDN and CDR2 is FVKESK in the germline V gene. CDR3 size: 15 residues. With 3 bases clipped from V and 5 bases from J, the junction kept 4 bases outside the gene matches. This chain's CDR3 is CASSQGLAELDTQYF. DNA of the CDR3: TGTGCCAGCAGCCAGGGACTAGCGGAATTAGATACGCAGTATTTT.

The rearrangement uses TRBV6-6 and TRBJ2-7; TRBD2 might be the D (6 bases). The V and J ends lost 0 bases and 4 bases respectively, with 10 bases between them. Germline CDR1 MNHNY, CDR2 SVGAGI (reference sequence). This CDR3 is built from 14 residues. The chain's CDR3 is CASSYSQGGYEQYF. CDR3 nucleotide sequence: TGTGCCAGCAGTTACTCTCAGGGAGGTTACGAGCAGTACTTC.

The V call is TRBV29-1, the J call TRBJ2-3; 10 bases are a match to TRBD2. CDR3 length equals 14 residues. V lost 7 bases, J lost 3 bases, and 7 bases stayed unmatched. CDR1 SQVTM and CDR2 ANQGSEA come from the germline V gene. CDR3 in DNA: TGCAGCGGACTTACTAGCGGGACGACAGATACGCAGTATTTT. It yields the protein CSGLTSGTTDTQYF.

V usage is TRBV5-1 and J usage is TRBJ2-2; D is uncertain. V shed 2 bases and J shed 0 bases, with 8 bases lying between them. This CDR3 is built from 15 residues. The germline V gene has CDR1 SGHRS and CDR2 YFSETQ. The CDR3 DNA reads as TGCGCCAGCAGCTTCTCTGGGGCGAACACCGGGGAGCTGTTTTTT. This gives the protein CASSFSGANTGELFF.

The chain uses TRBV7-9 and TRBJ2-3, with 9 bases lining up with TRBD2. V shed 1 base and J 6 bases; nucleotides not matched to a gene: 5. The CDR3 extends over 15 amino acids. Germline V gene lookup returns CDR1 SEHNR and CDR2 FQNEAQ (reference sequence). The CDR3 DNA is TGTGCCAGCAGCTTAGGTAGCGGGAGTGTCGATACGCAGTATTTT. Protein product: CASSLGSGSVDTQYF.

The chain recombines TRBV27 with TRBJ2-1; 8 bases match TRBD2. Germline V gene data show CDR1 as MNHEY and CDR2 as SMNVEV (reference sequence). With 4 bases clipped from V and 7 bases from J, the junction kept 12 bases outside the gene matches. The length of the CDR3 is 16 residues. CDR3 bases: TGTGCCAGCAGTTCATGGGGACTAGAGATAGAGAATGAGCAGTTCTTC. Translation: CASSSWGLEIENEQFF.

The chain has TRBV19 and TRBJ2-7; 10 bases line up with TRBD2. CDR1 is LNHDA, CDR2 SQIVND, per germline (reference sequence). This CDR3 contains 15 residues. The junction had 8 bases not matched to a gene; V was cut back by 2 bases and J by 7 bases. The CDR3 DNA sequence: TGTGCCAGTAGTATACATGCTAGCGGGAGTGGAGAGCAGTACTTC. Translated, it gives CASSIHASGSGEQYF.

This chain uses TRBV9 with TRBJ2-1; 11 bases are shared with TRBD2. Germline V gene sequence: CDR1 SGDLS, CDR2 YYNGEE. Trimming took 4 bases from V and 4 from J; bases not matched to a gene: 13. The CDR3 loop spans 18 amino acids. CDR3 sequence: CASSPGLRLAGIYNEQFF. The CDR3 DNA follows: TGTGCCAGCAGCCCCGGACTAAGACTAGCGGGAATTTACAATGAGCAGTTCTTC.

J is TRBJ1-5 and V is TRBV13; TRBD1 matches 8 bases. J was trimmed by 2 bases and V by 5 bases; bases with no gene match: 5. CDR1 and CDR2 (germline): PRHDT, FYEKMQ (reference sequence). CDR3 length equals 15 residues. CDR3: CASSADRAGNQPQHF. The CDR3 nucleotides are TGTGCCAGCAGCGCGGACAGGGCTGGCAATCAGCCCCAGCATTTT.

The gene calls are TRBV5-4 and TRBJ1-1; D is ambiguous. Germline assignment: CDR1 SGHNT and CDR2 YYREEE (reference sequence). V was cut by 5 bases and J by 1 base, with 6 bases left in between. This CDR3 contains 12 residues. CDR3 amino acids: CASRLENTEAFF. The CDR3 DNA follows: TGTGCCAGCAGATTAGAGAACACTGAAGCTTTCTTT.

The V gene is TRBV4-3, the J gene TRBJ2-4, with D perhaps matching TRBD2 (5 bases). The V gene's germline CDR1 is LGHNA and CDR2 YSLEER. Deletions cut 1 base from V and 9 bases from J, with 13 bases between. The CDR3 has 14 amino acids. The CDR3, as DNA: TGCGCCAGCAGCCAAGGGGCGGGCTTGGGCATTCAGTACTTC. It codes for CASSQGAGLGIQYF.

V gene TRBV7-9 combines with J gene TRBJ2-5; perhaps TRBD2 as D (6 bases). Germline-derived CDR1 and CDR2 are SEHNR and FQNEAQ (reference sequence). The CDR3 has 17 amino acids. V lost 3 bases and J lost 2, with 19 bases in between. The CDR3 spells CASSFNSATGRQETQYF. In DNA, the CDR3 is TGTGCCAGCAGCTTCAATTCCGCCACGGGGAGGCAAGAGACCCAGTACTTC.

This clone was seen a few times. The chain combines TRBV27 with TRBJ1-5, with TRBD1 matching 9 bases. With 6 bases clipped from V and 9 bases from J, the junction kept 15 bases outside the gene matches. This CDR3 region has 16 residues. Germline loops: CDR1 MNHEY, CDR2 SMNVEV (reference sequence). CDR3 coding DNA: TGTGCCAGCAGCTATAGCTTTCGGGACAGGGATTGGCCCCAGCATTTT. Translation gives CASSYSFRDRDWPQHF.

V gene TRBV7-8 combines with J gene TRBJ1-1, with D hard to call. Germline-derived CDR1 and CDR2 are SGHVS and FQNEAQ. The CDR3 runs 15 residues. Trimming pared 1 base from V and 0 bases from J, leaving 9 bases between. The CDR3 DNA follows: TGTGCCAGCAGCTTAGGCAGCCTGATGAACACTGAAGCTTTCTTT. This gives the protein CASSLGSLMNTEAFF.

The chain links TRBV10-3 to TRBJ2-3; 8 positions match TRBD2. The CDR3 is 18 amino acids. V shed 0 bases and J 5 bases; nucleotides not matched to a gene: 13. The germline V gene encodes CDR1 ENHRY and CDR2 SYGVKD. This chain's CDR3 is CAISESILWAGGGDTQYF. CDR3 nucleotides: TGTGCCATCAGTGAGTCAATCCTATGGGCGGGAGGAGGAGATACGCAGTATTTT.

V gene TRBV11-3 combines with J gene TRBJ2-2, with 11 bases fitting TRBD1. Germline V gene sequence: CDR1 SGHNT, CDR2 YENEEA. The CDR3 consists of 14 residues. V was clipped by 5 bases and J by 4 bases; unmatched bases: 0. The CDR3 loop is CASSGTGGTGELFF. CDR3 DNA: TGTGCCAGCAGCGGGACAGGGGGCACCGGGGAGCTGTTTTTT.

V is TRBV4-3 and J is TRBJ2-3; 8 bases agree with TRBD1. The CDR3 totals 15 residues. V lost 6 bases and J lost 1; bases outside the gene matches: 6. The germline CDR1 and CDR2 sequences are LGHNA and YSLEER. The CDR3 nucleotides are TGCGCCAGCAGTCCTGACAGGGGTGGCACAGATACGCAGTATTTT. Its protein is CASSPDRGGTDTQYF.

This rearrangement joins TRBV28 to TRBJ1-2; 7 bases match TRBD1. Looked up from germline, CDR1 is MDHEN and CDR2 is SYDVKM. J was trimmed by 6 bases and V by 7 bases; bases with no gene match: 8. This CDR3 is built from 13 residues. CDR3 nucleotide sequence: TGTGCCAGCAATTCCCAGGGGGAACATGGCTACACCTTC. It specifies CASNSQGEHGYTF.

This chain joins TRBV10-3 and TRBJ2-2; D is unclear. V was shortened by 3 bases and J by 2 bases, with 13 bases between the two germline ends. CDR1 ENHRY and CDR2 SYGVKD come from the germline V gene. The CDR3 runs to 16 residues. CDR3 in amino acids: CAISEKGQRNTGELFF. The CDR3 DNA follows: TGTGCCATCAGTGAAAAGGGCCAACGAAACACCGGGGAGCTGTTTTTT.

This chain uses TRBV10-3 with TRBJ2-3; 16 nucleotides agree with TRBD2. The CDR3 sequence is 20 residues long. CDR1 is ENHRY, CDR2 SYGVKD, per germline. Trimming removed 6 bases from V and 0 bases from J; junction bases left unmatched: 12. This CDR3 reads CAISHPGLAGGGSSTDTQYF. The CDR3 nucleotides read TGTGCCATCAGCCACCCGGGACTAGCGGGAGGGGGGTCTAGCACAGATACGCAGTATTTT.